The 16 T cell receptor beta chains below come from one sample, sequenced in a study of CD8+ T cells in alopecia areata listed by TCRdb under 2018. Libraries were built with the immunoSEQ multiplex PCR assay. For TCR sequencing, RNA was extracted from every sample and reverse transcribed into cDNA to serve as template. The immuneACCESS repertoire file appears here via TCRdb, limited to in-frame rearrangements. These files lack a portion of the clones; in checked studies, under half of the deficit traces to unresolved V genes, and the cause of the others is not known. The sample yields about 97,000 clones; approximately 42% were counted once. Roughly 1.3% of the sample is held by the ten biggest clonotypes. Sequenced sample: CD4+ T cells sorted from blood. These TCRs come from a human donor with alopecia areata.

This chain connects TRBV2 to TRBJ2-3; TRBD2 agrees at 7 bases. The CDR3 runs to 14 residues. CDR1 is SNHLY, CDR2 FYNNEI, per germline. J was trimmed by 0 bases and V by 6 bases; bases with no gene match: 3. CDR3 nucleotides: TGTGCCAGCAGCCTAGCGGATAGCACAGATACGCAGTATTTT. Protein: CASSLADSTDTQYF.

This clone was counted only a few times. V and J are TRBV6-5 and TRBJ2-4; TRBD1 or TRBD2 may be the D gene (6 bases each). This CDR3 has 11 residues. The V gene's germline CDR1 is MNHEY and CDR2 SVGAGI. The V and J ends lost 10 bases and 13 bases respectively, with 17 bases between them. The CDR3 DNA sequence: TGTGCCACCGGCCGGGGGCAATACCAGTACTTC. Protein: CATGRGQYQYF.

This clone was detected only once. The chain has TRBV30 and TRBJ1-1; D gene ambiguous. Deletions cut 0 bases from V and 8 bases from J, with 7 bases between. This CDR3 region has 11 residues. Germline V gives CDR1 GTSNPN, CDR2 SVGIG (reference sequence). CDR3 coding DNA: TGTGCCTGGAGTGTCAGGAGGGAAGCTTTCTTT. Protein sequence: CAWSVRREAFF.

The chain joins TRBV5-4 to TRBJ2-3; weak D call: TRBD1 (6 bases). Germline lookup yields CDR1 SGHNT and CDR2 YYREEE (reference sequence). The length of the CDR3 is 16 residues. V shed 0 bases and J shed 1 base, with 12 bases lying between them. The CDR3 here is CASSLDRPGGTDTQYF. DNA of the CDR3: TGTGCCAGCAGCTTGGATCGTCCAGGGGGCACAGATACGCAGTATTTT.

The genes are TRBV5-1 and TRBJ2-5, with D uncertain. V shed 4 bases and J shed 4 bases, with 11 bases lying between them. The CDR3 totals 13 residues. Looked up from germline, CDR1 is SGHRS and CDR2 is YFSETQ. In DNA, the CDR3 is TGCGCCAGCAGCCCTGAATTCATAGAGACCCAGTACTTC. Amino acid sequence: CASSPEFIETQYF.

The chain recombines TRBV18 with TRBJ2-1; 14 bases align to TRBD2. The V segment lost 3 bases and the J segment 6 bases; nucleotides outside the gene matches: 4. The germline CDR1 and CDR2 sequences are KGHSH and LQKENI. The CDR3 loop spans 16 amino acids. The CDR3 DNA is TGTGCCAGCTCACCTCCAGGACTAGCGGGGGGCAATGAGCAGTTCTTC. It translates to CASSPPGLAGGNEQFF. The full variable domain, rest sourced from reference TRBV18 and TRBJ2-1, is NAGVMQNPRHLVRRRGQEARLRCSPMKGHSHVYWYRQLPEEGLKFMVYLQKENIIDESGMPKERFSAEFPKEGPSILRIQQVVRGDSAAYFCASSPPGLAGGNEQFFGPGTRLTVL.

The J gene is TRBJ2-1, the V gene TRBV29-1; D ambiguous. Trimming removed 3 bases at V and 12 bases at J, with 6 bases between. The length of the CDR3 is 9 residues. Per germline, CDR1 SQVTM and CDR2 ANQGSEA. CDR3 sequence (DNA): TGCAGCGTTGACTACGGGCAGTTCTTC. This gives the protein CSVDYGQFF.

The chain employs TRBV4-1 and TRBJ2-5; TRBD1 is a possible D gene (5 bases). The V end lost 0 bases, the J end lost 2 bases, and 10 bases lay between the germline ends. The CDR3 totals 15 residues. Germline CDR1 reads MGHRA; CDR2 reads YSYEKL. The chain's CDR3 is CASSQDGNRQETQYF. DNA for the CDR3: TGCGCCAGCAGCCAAGACGGTAACAGGCAAGAGACCCAGTACTTC.

This clone has a handful of counts. The gene calls are TRBV6-1 and TRBJ2-2; 7 nucleotides match TRBD2. The CDR3 spans 15 residues. Losses at the gene ends were 5 bases for V and 4 bases for J; bases not matched to a gene: 7. CDR1 is MNHNS, CDR2 SASEGT, per germline. The CDR3 bases are TGTGCCAGCAGTCTGGCGGGAGTTCCCACCGGGGAGCTGTTTTTT. Translated: CASSLAGVPTGELFF.

CDR3 sequence reads: CASSKPSGSSYEQYF. CDR3 DNA sequence: TGTGCCAGCAGTAAGCCTTCCGGGAGCTCCTACGAGCAGTACTTC. This chain joins TRBV6-5 and TRBJ2-7; a possible D gene is TRBD2 (6 bases). Germline CDR1 reads MNHEY; CDR2 reads SVGAGI. The CDR3 extends over 15 amino acids. V lost 5 bases and J lost 0, with 14 bases in between.

This rearrangement joins TRBV30 to TRBJ2-1, with 10 bases lining up with TRBD2. The V and J ends lost 2 bases and 5 bases, in that order; junction bases with no gene match: 9. Germline CDR1 and CDR2: GTSNPN and SVGIG (reference sequence). The CDR3 has 16 residues. This CDR3 is CAWSRSSSGGNNEQFF. CDR3 sequence (DNA): TGTGCCTGGAGTCGTTCTTCTAGCGGGGGTAACAATGAGCAGTTCTTC.

This chain connects TRBV20-1 to TRBJ2-7; no firm D call. The germline CDR1 and CDR2 sequences are DFQATT and SNEGSKA (reference sequence). The CDR3 runs to 11 residues. Between the trimmed V and J ends, which lost 0 bases and 2 bases, there was a span of 2 bases. CDR3 sequence (DNA): TGCAGTGCTAGAGAGACCTACGAGCAGTACTTC. Translating it yields CSARETYEQYF.

This clone has ten or more counts. V and J are TRBV7-2 and TRBJ1-1; D may be TRBD1 (6 bases). Trimming took 6 bases from V and 0 from J, leaving 14 bases between them. The CDR3 is made up of 15 amino acids. Per the germline V gene, CDR1 is SGHTA and CDR2 is FQGNSA. The chain's CDR3 is CASRGAGHMNTEAFF. Written as DNA, the CDR3 is TGTGCCAGCAGGGGGGCCGGGCACATGAACACTGAAGCTTTCTTT.

The chain has TRBV7-9 and TRBJ2-3; 7 bases fit TRBD1. The V gene's germline CDR1 is SEHNR and CDR2 FQNEAQ (reference sequence). After removal of 5 bases from V and 1 base from J, the junction contained 9 bases not matched to a gene. This CDR3 has 16 residues. CDR3: CASSEGQLKRTDTQYF. The CDR3 bases are TGTGCCAGCAGCGAGGGACAGCTAAAGCGCACAGATACGCAGTATTTT. The whole variable domain, filled in from reference TRBV7-9 and TRBJ2-3, reads DTGVSQNPRHKITKRGQNVTFRCDPISEHNRLYWYRQTLGQGPEFLTYFQNEAQLEKSRLLSDRFSAERPKGSFSTLEIQRTEQGDSAMYLCASSEGQLKRTDTQYFGPGTRLTVL.

The genes are TRBV30 and TRBJ1-1; 9 positions agree with TRBD1. The CDR3 extends over 18 amino acids. V trimming: 0 bases; J trimming: 1 base; junction bases outside the gene matches: 12. Germline CDR1 reads GTSNPN; CDR2 reads SVGIG (reference sequence). Here the CDR3 DNA reads TGTGCCTGGAGTGTACGCGGGACAGGGATTCAAAGGAACACTGAAGCTTTCTTT. This translates into CAWSVRGTGIQRNTEAFF. The whole variable domain, remainder taken from reference TRBV30 and TRBJ1-1, is SQTIHQWPATLVQPVGSPLSLECTVEGTSNPNLYWYRQAAGRGLQLLFYSVGIGQISSEVPQNLSASRPQDRQFILSSKKLLLSDSGFYLCAWSVRGTGIQRNTEAFFGQGTRLTVV.

The genes are TRBV9 and TRBJ2-1, with 7 bases that match TRBD2. This CDR3 contains 11 residues. Germline assignment: CDR1 SGDLS and CDR2 YYNGEE. Trimming at V came to 5 bases and at J to 10 bases, leaving 3 bases not matched to a gene. CDR3 sequence: CASSLAGEQFF. CDR3 DNA sequence: TGTGCCAGCAGTTTAGCGGGCGAGCAGTTCTTC. Supplemented by reference TRBV9 and TRBJ2-1, the full variable domain reads DSGVTQTPKHLITATGQRVTLRCSPRSGDLSVYWYQQSLDQGLQFLIQYYNGEERAKGNILERFSAQQFPDLHSELNLSSLELGDSALYFCASSLAGEQFFGPGTRLTVL.